This T cell receptor (beta chain) is from a study of PD-L1 blockade in urothelial cancer. For the study at large: Samples came from 3 weeks, at the second dose, and 6 weeks into treatment. Blood samples had a median of 141,255 T cells, just under 85,000 unique TCRs, and clonality roughly 0.074.

This CDR3 has 14 amino acids. The V gene's germline CDR1 is SGHRS and CDR2 YFSETQ. Trimming shortened V by 8 bases and J by 5 bases, and 20 bases separated the two germline ends. Clones were read by immunoSEQ multiplex PCR, and TCRdb kept only the in-frame ones, dropping some. The repertoire holds 85,000 to 100,000 clones, with roughly nine tenths as singletons. The genes are TRBV5-1 and TRBJ2-7; weak D call: TRBD1 (6 bases). Sample: PBMCs, taken around atezolizumab (anti-PD-L1) treatment. The TCR comes from a man between 60 and 75 years old with urothelial cancer. Written as DNA, the CDR3 is TGCGCCAGTACCAGGGGTGGTGACCTAGACGAGCAGTACTTC. Its translation is CASTRGGDLDEQYF. Using reference TRBV5-1 and TRBJ2-7 for the parts outside the CDR3, the full variable domain is KAGVTQTPRYLIKTRGQQVTLSCSPISGHRSVSWYQQTPGQGLQFLFEYFSETQRNKGNFPGRFSGRQFSNSRSEMNVSTLELGDSALYLCASTRGGDLDEQYFGPGTRLTVT.